This TCR beta chain was identified during a study of molecular identifiers for immune sequencing clone quantification. Broader study findings: Beyond 20 RNA copies, clones held over 99% of effector molecules, compared with under 1% in naive cells.

V lost 7 bases and J lost 5, with 11 bases in between. Per the germline V gene, CDR1 is MDHEN and CDR2 is SYDVKM. There are 12 residues in the CDR3. The authors gated naive CD8 T cells as CD8+CD4-CCR7+CD45RA+ for sorting. TCRdb independently ran MiXCR on the PCR reads; one entry per CDR3 protein. There are roughly 320,000 distinct CDR3 sequences in the sample; about a fifth occur only once, and approximately 0.83% lies in the top ten. This clonotype was counted at least ten times. Antigen: not known. The rearrangement joins TRBV28 to TRBJ1-1, with D possibly TRBD1 on 5 matching bases. Sequencing was performed on naive CD8+ T cells from blood, with Jurkat cell RNA spiked in. Subset defined: FACS-sorted CD8+CD4-CCR7+CD45RA+ naive T cells. This clonotype was sampled from a human donor in good health. Some libraries in this study had Jurkat cell RNA spiked in. The CDR3 DNA is TGTGCCAGCACCGTATGGGGGACTGAAGCTTTCTTT. This gives the protein CASTVWGTEAFF.